This T cell receptor (beta chain) emerged from a study of cytomegalovirus exposure and HLA in healthy donors. The PCR employed 60 Vbeta primers together with 13 Jbeta primers. The data were produced by immunoSEQ multiplex PCR, yet TCRdb's version contains in-frame clones alone and is incomplete. The sample includes approximately 87,000 clones, almost 85% of them seen just once. Germline loops: CDR1 SGHTA, CDR2 FQGNSA. The V gene end was trimmed by 4 bases and the J gene end by 2 bases; junction bases not matched to a gene: 8. The CDR3 runs to 16 residues. General observations from the study: Fewer N-insertions (relative to the approximately 700-donor mean) were reportedly seen in an Asian-associated ancestry cluster in a later analysis. The study carried out a later analysis of TCR beta sequences. It associated some 17,000 of them with specific HLA alleles at a false discovery rate of 0.05.

This clone appeared a single time. The target antigen is unknown. The sample was PBMCs. The clonotype was recovered from a woman aged 18-29 years in good health and CMV-seropositive. The chain is built from TRBV7-2 and TRBJ2-5; 9 nucleotides align to TRBD1. The CDR3 loop reads CASSSRTGAGQETQYF. CDR3 nucleotide sequence: TGTGCCAGCAGCTCCCGGACAGGGGCCGGGCAAGAGACCCAGTACTTC.